This TCR beta chain was identified in a study of low-dose radiotherapy and immunotherapy resistance in tumors. CDR1 and CDR2 from the germline V gene are MNHNS and SASEGT. This CDR3 spans 17 amino acids. Trimming removed 7 bases from V and 4 bases from J; junction bases left unmatched: 15. This clonotype was observed many times. Gene-specific TRAV and TRBV primers were used for first-strand cDNA, covering alpha and beta chains. The PCR that amplified TCRs ran for about 20 cycles, relying on a constant-region primer and a V-primer adapter. TCRdb redid the calling of the reads with MiXCR, one entry per CDR3 protein. Altogether approximately 84,000 distinct CDR3 sequences are present, roughly a sixth being singletons, with the ten largest covering approximately 2.8%. The time point here: before trial treatment.

V usage is TRBV6-1 and J usage is TRBJ2-2; 7 bases align to TRBD1. The sequence came from a male donor with prostate cancer. The sample here was PBMCs, taken before treatment. The CDR3 sequence is CASNTPSPGQITGELFF. The CDR3 DNA follows: TGTGCCAGCAACACCCCTAGTCCGGGACAGATCACCGGGGAGCTGTTTTTT.